The 9 T cell receptor delta chains presented below share a single source sample, sequenced in a study of Vδ1+ human thymocytes. The template was reverse-transcribed extracted RNA. The CDR3 regions were amplified by multiplex PCR from V-gene primers to a constant-region primer. TCRdb called clones from the multiplex PCR reads again using CATT. The sample gives around 23,000 delta-chain clones, nearly 7.5% of which show up once; roughly 0.9% is in the top ten. The study's findings and limits: Thymic TRG and TRD repertoires appeared highly polyclonal, with Gaussian CDR3 length distributions.

Antigens for these TCRs are unknown. The sample comprised Vdelta1+ gamma-delta thymocytes from the thymus. Stated subset: FACS-sorted CD3+ TCRalphabeta- TCRVdelta1+ TCRVdelta2- thymocytes. All receptors come from a girl under three years old who had congenital heart surgery.

This clone occurred a few times. V and J are TRDV1 and TRDJ1; D may be TRDD3 (6 bases). The CDR3 extends over 23 amino acids. CDR1 TSWWSYY and CDR2 QGS come from the germline V gene. The germline V and J ends were trimmed by 1 base and 0 bases, with 33 bases remaining between them. CDR3 in amino acids: CALGEPRTPVSLGLLSYTDKLIF. The DNA of the CDR3 is TGTGCTCTTGGGGAACCCCGTACTCCAGTATCACTGGGCCTCCTCTCCTACACCGATAAACTCATCTTT.

The chain combines TRDV1 with TRDJ1; 9 bases map to TRDD3. Germline V gene lookup returns CDR1 TSWWSYY and CDR2 QGS. This CDR3 is 21 amino acids long. The V gene end was trimmed by 4 bases and the J gene end by 0 bases; junction bases not matched to a gene: 21. CDR3 sequence: CALGAAFLPWYWGTNTDKLIF. The CDR3 DNA reads as TGTGCTCTTGGGGCGGCCTTCCTTCCCTGGTACTGGGGGACAAACACCGATAAACTCATCTTT.

The chain carries TRDV1 and TRDJ1, with D perhaps matching TRDD2 (6 bases). The CDR3 length is 19 residues. V was shortened by 2 bases and J by 8 bases, with 30 bases between the two germline ends. Germline values: CDR1 TSWWSYY, CDR2 QGS. CDR3 loop: CALGEGPFRGGLAFGKLIF. The CDR3 region has the DNA TGTGCTCTTGGGGAAGGACCCTTCCGAGGCGGGCTGGCCTTCGGAAAACTCATCTTT.

This chain uses TRDV1 with TRDJ1, with 8 bases lining up with TRDD2. The CDR3 sequence is 16 residues long. Germline CDR1 is TSWWSYY and CDR2 is QGS. V shed 1 base and J 8 bases; nucleotides not matched to a gene: 12. Here the CDR3 DNA reads TGTGCTCTTGGGGAACCTTCCTACGGCCATACTCGGAAACTCATCTTT. Protein product: CALGEPSYGHTRKLIF.

The chain is built from TRDV1 and TRDJ1, with TRDD3 as a possible D gene (6 bases). Germline V gene lookup returns CDR1 TSWWSYY and CDR2 QGS. The CDR3 has 21 residues. V shed 4 bases and J shed 8 bases, with 38 bases lying between them. The CDR3 DNA reads as TGTGCTCTTGGGGGACTTCCGGGGCCAACCGGGGGACTCATCGTATGGGTAAAACTCATCTTT. Its translation is CALGGLPGPTGGLIVWVKLIF.

V is TRDV1 and J is TRDJ1; TRDD3 might be the D (6 bases). V lost 1 base and J 8 bases, leaving 20 bases between the germline ends. CDR3 size: 16 residues. CDR1 is TSWWSYY, CDR2 QGS, per germline. The DNA for the CDR3 is TGTGCTCTTGGGGAACCTCTAATCCCCCTGGGGCCAAAACTCATCTTT. Translated, it gives CALGEPLIPLGPKLIF.

The sample holds a few counts of this clone. The chain is built from TRDV1 and TRDJ1; 7 positions agree with TRDD2. Germline V gene sequence: CDR1 TSWWSYY, CDR2 QGS. V dropped 0 bases and J dropped 0; count of bases not matched to a gene: 22. The CDR3 is 22 residues long. CDR3 amino acids: CALGELFPTKAGGSAYTDKLIF. The DNA of the CDR3 is TGTGCTCTTGGGGAACTCTTTCCTACCAAAGCTGGAGGGTCAGCCTACACCGATAAACTCATCTTT.

This clone turned up a few times. The V and J genes are TRDV1 and TRDJ1; D may be TRDD2 or TRDD3 (5 bases each). The CDR3 loop spans 21 amino acids. Trimming left V 2 bases short and J 0 bases short, with 28 bases between. The V gene's germline CDR1 is TSWWSYY and CDR2 QGS. CDR3 DNA: TGTGCTCTTGGGGAAGTACCCTACAGGAGGATGGGGCCCCGGTACACCGATAAACTCATCTTT. It translates to CALGEVPYRRMGPRYTDKLIF.

This chain connects TRDV1 to TRDJ1; TRDD2 or TRDD3 may be the D gene (7 bases each). Germline-derived CDR1 and CDR2 are TSWWSYY and QGS. The CDR3 sequence is 27 residues long. Trimming stripped 2 bases from V and 0 bases from J, with 46 bases between. The CDR3 loop reads CALGEFSRLPNITLGVLVPAYTDKLIF. DNA for the CDR3: TGTGCTCTTGGGGAATTCTCGCGTCTTCCTAATATTACGCTGGGGGTCCTTGTTCCGGCGTACACCGATAAACTCATCTTT.